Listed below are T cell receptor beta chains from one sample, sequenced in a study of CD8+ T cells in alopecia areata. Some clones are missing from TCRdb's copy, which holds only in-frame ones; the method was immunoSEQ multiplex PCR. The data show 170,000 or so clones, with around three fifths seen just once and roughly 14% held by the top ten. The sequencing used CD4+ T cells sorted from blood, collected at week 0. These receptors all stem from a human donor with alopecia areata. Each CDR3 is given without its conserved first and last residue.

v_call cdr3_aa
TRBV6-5 ASSYSRPGANVLT
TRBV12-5 ASGLRFGGGRTDTQY
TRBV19 ASSIDSLITEAF
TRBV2 ASRPGPHQETQY
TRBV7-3 ASSLIGYGGELF
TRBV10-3 ATKGGAADTQY
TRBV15 ATSRTGNNEKLF
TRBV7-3 ASSLIGSGVFH
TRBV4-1 ASSPRDRGGLETQY
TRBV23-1 ASSQSTQGRGYGYT
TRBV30 AWSSRNSPLH
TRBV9 ASSRGPDTGELF
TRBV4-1 ASSTKLLGTSNQETQY
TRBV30 AWSAYGGPYNEQF
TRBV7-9 ASSLPTTVEKLF
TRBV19 ATSPGPRALYGYT
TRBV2 ASTSRDSNQPQH
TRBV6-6 ASISGQGRTEAF
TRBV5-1 ASSKDGQGGETQY
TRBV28 ASTLLMANRQPQH
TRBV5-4 ASSLEGFGVTGELF
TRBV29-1 SVRGRASTEAF
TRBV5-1 ASSPQTRGTIISPLH
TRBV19 ASSVQPNYGYT
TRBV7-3 ASSLNIARNTDTQY
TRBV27 ASTDRGAAGYT
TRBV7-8 ASSRDRQPQH
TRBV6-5 ASTQGGEDYT
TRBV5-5 ASSLETTTSTDTQY
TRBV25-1 ASSERGNQPQH
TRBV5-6 ASSFRSTGENEKLF
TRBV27 ASSPTVPKNIQY
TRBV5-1 ASKPGTNYGYT
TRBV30 AWSPLKGGYGYT
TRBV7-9 ASSAPGDVGNYGYT
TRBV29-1 SVSARQGRAQY
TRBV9 ASSVASPLGAGLNTEAF
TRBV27 ASSWTGGRYNSPLH
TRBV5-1 ASSLDWDQPQH
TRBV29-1 SLLKEGAGGTDTQY
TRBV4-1 ASSQARPGSIQY
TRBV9 ASSPLVSLSGANVLT